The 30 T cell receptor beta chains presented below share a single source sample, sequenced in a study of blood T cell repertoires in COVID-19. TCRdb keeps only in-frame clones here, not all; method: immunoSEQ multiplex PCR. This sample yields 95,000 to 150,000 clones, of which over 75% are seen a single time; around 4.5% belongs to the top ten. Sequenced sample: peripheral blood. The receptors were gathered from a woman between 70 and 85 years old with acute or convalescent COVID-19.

The CDR3 DNA sequence: TGCAGCGTTGAAAGCCCCCGGTTGGATGGCTACACCTTC. It codes for CSVESPRLDGYTF. This chain links TRBV29-1 with TRBJ1-2; D unclear. The germline V and J ends were trimmed by 2 bases and 6 bases, with 13 bases remaining between them. Germline CDR1 reads SQVTM; CDR2 reads ANQGSEA. CDR3 length: 13 amino acids.

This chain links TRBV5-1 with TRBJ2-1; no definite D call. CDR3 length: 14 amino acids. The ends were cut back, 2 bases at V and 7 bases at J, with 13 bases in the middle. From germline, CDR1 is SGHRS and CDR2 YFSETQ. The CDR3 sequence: CASSFVAGTNEQFF. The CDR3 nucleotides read TGCGCCAGCAGCTTCGTTGCAGGCACGAATGAGCAGTTCTTC.

CDR3 amino acids: CASSEQGNTGGTQYF. The CDR3, as DNA: TGTGCCAGCAGTGAACAGGGGAATACAGGTGGTACGCAGTATTTT. The V and J genes are TRBV2 and TRBJ2-3; a possible D gene is TRBD1 (6 bases). CDR1 SNHLY and CDR2 FYNNEI come from the germline V gene. V dropped 2 bases and J dropped 8 bases, with 17 bases sitting between them. The CDR3 loop spans 15 amino acids.

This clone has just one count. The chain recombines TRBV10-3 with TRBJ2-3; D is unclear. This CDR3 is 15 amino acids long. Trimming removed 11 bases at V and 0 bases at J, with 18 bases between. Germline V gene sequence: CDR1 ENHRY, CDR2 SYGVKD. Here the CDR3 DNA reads TGTGCCGTCAAGTATGGCGGAGCTAGCACAGATACGCAGTATTTT. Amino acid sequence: CAVKYGGASTDTQYF.

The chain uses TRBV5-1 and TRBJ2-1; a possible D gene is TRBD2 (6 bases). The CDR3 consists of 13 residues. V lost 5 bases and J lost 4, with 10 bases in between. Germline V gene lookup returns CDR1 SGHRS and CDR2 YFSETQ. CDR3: CASRRDEYNEQFF. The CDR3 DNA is TGCGCCAGCAGGCGGGACGAATACAATGAGCAGTTCTTC.

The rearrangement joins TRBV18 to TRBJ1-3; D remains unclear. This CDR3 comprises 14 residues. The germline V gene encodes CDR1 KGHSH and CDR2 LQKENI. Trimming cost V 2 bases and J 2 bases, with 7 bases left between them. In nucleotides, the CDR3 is TGTGCCAGCTCACCAAACATCGCTGGAAACACCATATATTTT. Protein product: CASSPNIAGNTIYF.

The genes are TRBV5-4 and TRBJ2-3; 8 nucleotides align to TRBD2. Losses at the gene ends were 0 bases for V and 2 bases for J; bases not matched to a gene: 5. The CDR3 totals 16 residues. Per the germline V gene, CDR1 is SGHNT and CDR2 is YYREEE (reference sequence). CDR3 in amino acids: CASSLEAAGATDTQYF. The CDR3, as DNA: TGTGCCAGCAGCTTGGAGGCAGCGGGGGCCACAGATACGCAGTATTTT.

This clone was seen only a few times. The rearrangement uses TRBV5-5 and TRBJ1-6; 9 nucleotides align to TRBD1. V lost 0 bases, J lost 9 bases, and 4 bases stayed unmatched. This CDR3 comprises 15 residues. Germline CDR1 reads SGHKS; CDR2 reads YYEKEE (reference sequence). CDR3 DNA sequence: TGTGCCAGCAGCTTGGAGTGGACAGGGGTTTCACCCCTCCACTTT. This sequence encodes CASSLEWTGVSPLHF. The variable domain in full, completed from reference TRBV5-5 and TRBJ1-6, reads DAGVTQSPTHLIKTRGQQVTLRCSPISGHKSVSWYQQVLGQGPQFIFQYYEKEERGRGNFPDRFSARQFPNYSSELNVNALLLGDSALYLCASSLEWTGVSPLHFGNGTRLTVT.

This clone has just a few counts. The CDR3 DNA is TGTGCCAGCAGTGCCAGGGCCCAGAATCAGCCCCAGCATTTT. This codes for CASSARAQNQPQHF. V gene TRBV2 combines with J gene TRBJ1-5; D is perhaps TRBD1 (5 bases). CDR3 length: 14 amino acids. V gave up 4 bases and J gave up 4 bases, with 11 bases separating them. Germline CDR1 reads SNHLY; CDR2 reads FYNNEI.

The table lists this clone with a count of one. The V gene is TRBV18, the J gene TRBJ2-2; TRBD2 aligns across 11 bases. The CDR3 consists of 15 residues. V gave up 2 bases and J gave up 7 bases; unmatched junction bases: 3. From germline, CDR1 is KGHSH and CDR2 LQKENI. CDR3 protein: CASSPGTSGVGELFF. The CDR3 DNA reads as TGTGCCAGCTCACCAGGGACTAGCGGTGTCGGGGAGCTGTTTTTT.

The CDR3 protein is CASSPGQGGGYTF. In DNA form, the CDR3 reads TGTGCCAGCAGCCCGGGACAGGGCGGTGGCTACACCTTC. The rearrangement joins TRBV3-1 (or the pseudogene TRBV3-2) to TRBJ1-2; 9 bases align to TRBD1. V was pared by 4 bases and J by 7 bases, with 4 bases of the junction left unmatched. There are 13 residues in the CDR3. Germline V gene lookup returns CDR1 LGHDT and CDR2 YNNKEL (reference sequence).

The CDR3 reads CASSGMGGEYGYTF. Written as DNA, the CDR3 is TGTGCCAGCAGCGGAATGGGGGGAGAGTATGGCTACACCTTC. This sequence joins TRBV6-6 and TRBJ1-2; TRBD1 is a possible D gene (5 bases). The CDR3 is 14 residues long. CDR1 is MNHNY and CDR2 is SVGAGI in the germline V gene (reference sequence). V was clipped by 6 bases and J by 5 bases, with 16 bases between them.

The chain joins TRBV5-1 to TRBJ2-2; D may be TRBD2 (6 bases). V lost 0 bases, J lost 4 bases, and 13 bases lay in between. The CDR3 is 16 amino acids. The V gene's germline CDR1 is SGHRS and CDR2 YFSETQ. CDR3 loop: CASSLEASEGTGELFF. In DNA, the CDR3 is TGCGCCAGCAGCTTGGAAGCCTCGGAGGGCACCGGGGAGCTGTTTTTT.

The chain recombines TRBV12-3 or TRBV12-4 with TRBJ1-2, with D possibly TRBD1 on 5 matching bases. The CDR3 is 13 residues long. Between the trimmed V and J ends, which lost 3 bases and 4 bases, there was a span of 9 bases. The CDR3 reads CASSLGRAYGYTF. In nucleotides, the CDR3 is TGTGCCAGCAGTTTGGGCAGGGCCTATGGCTACACCTTC.

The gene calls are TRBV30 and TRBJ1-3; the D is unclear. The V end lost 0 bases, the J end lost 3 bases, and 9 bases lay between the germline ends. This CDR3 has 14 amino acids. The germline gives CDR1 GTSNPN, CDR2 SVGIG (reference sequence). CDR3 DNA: TGTGCCTGGAGTGTACAGAGGGTTGGAAACACCATATATTTT. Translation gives CAWSVQRVGNTIYF.

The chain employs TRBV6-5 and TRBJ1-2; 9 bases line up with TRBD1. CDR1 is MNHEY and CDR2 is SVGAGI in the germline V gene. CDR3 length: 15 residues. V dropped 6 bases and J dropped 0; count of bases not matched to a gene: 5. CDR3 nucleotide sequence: TGTGCCAGCAGGGGGACAGGGAATGCTAACTATGGCTACACCTTC. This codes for CASRGTGNANYGYTF.

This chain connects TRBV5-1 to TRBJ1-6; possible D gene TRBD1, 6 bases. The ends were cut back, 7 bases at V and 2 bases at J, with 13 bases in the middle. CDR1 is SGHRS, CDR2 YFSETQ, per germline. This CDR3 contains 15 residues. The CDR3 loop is CASSTGGPYNSPLHF. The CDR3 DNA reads TGCGCCAGCTCAACCGGGGGGCCCTATAATTCACCCCTCCACTTT.

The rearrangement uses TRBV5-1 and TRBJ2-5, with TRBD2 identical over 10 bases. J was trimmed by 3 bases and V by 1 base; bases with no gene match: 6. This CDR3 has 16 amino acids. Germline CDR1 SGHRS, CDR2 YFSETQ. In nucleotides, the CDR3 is TGCGCCAGCAGCTTGAGGCCTAGCGGGGGAGAAGAGACCCAGTACTTC. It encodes CASSLRPSGGEETQYF.

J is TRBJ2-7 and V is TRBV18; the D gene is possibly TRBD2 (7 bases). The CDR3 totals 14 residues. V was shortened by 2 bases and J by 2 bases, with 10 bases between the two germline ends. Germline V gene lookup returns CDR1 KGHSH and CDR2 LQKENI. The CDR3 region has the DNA TGTGCCAGCTCACCAGGGGGGGGGCCCTACGAGCAGTACTTC. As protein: CASSPGGGPYEQYF.

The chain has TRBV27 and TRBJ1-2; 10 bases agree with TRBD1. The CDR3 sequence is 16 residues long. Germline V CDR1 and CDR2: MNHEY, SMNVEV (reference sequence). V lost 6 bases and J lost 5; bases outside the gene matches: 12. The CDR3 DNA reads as TGTGCCAGCAGCCCACGTGGGGGACAGGGGTTTTATGGCTACACCTTC. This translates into CASSPRGGQGFYGYTF.

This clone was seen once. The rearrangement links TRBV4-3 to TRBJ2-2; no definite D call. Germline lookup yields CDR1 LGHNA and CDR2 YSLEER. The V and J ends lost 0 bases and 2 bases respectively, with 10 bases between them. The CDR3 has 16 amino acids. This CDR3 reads CASSQDHHSNTGELFF. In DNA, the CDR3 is TGCGCCAGCAGCCAAGACCACCACTCCAACACCGGGGAGCTGTTTTTT.

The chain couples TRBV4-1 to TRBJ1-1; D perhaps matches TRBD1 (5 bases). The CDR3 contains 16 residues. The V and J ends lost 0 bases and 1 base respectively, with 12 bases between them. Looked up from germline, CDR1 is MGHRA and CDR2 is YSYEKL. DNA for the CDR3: TGCGCCAGCAGCCAAGATCTGGGGGGGAGGAACACTGAAGCTTTCTTT. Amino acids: CASSQDLGGRNTEAFF.

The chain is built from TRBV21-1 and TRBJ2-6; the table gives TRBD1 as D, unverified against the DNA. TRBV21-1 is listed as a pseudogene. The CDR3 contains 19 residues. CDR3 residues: CASSKGGTGKPSGANVLTF. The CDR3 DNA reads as TGTGCCAGCAGTAAAGGGGGGACAGGGAAGCCCTCTGGGGCCAACGTCCTGACTTTC.

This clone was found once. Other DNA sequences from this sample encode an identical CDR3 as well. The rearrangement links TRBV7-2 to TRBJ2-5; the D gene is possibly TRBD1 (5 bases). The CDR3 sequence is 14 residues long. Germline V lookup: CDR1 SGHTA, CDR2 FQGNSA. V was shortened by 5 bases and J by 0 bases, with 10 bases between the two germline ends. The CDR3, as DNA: TGTGCCAGCAGCCCCACAGGTGACCAAGAGACCCAGTACTTC. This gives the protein CASSPTGDQETQYF.

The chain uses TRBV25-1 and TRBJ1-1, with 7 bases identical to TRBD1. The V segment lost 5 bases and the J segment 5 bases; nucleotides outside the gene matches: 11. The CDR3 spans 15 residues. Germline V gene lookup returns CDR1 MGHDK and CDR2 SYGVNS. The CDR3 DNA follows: TGTGCCAGCAGTCCCGCCGGCAGGGGGGTAACTGAAGCTTTCTTT. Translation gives CASSPAGRGVTEAFF.

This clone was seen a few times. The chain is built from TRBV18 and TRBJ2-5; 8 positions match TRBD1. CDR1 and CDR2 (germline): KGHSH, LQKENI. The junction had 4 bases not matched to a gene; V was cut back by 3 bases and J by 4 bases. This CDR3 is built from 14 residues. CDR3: CASSPQGAGETQYF. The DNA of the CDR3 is TGTGCCAGCTCACCTCAGGGGGCTGGAGAGACCCAGTACTTC. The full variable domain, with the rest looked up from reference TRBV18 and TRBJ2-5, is NAGVMQNPRHLVRRRGQEARLRCSPMKGHSHVYWYRQLPEEGLKFMVYLQKENIIDESGMPKERFSAEFPKEGPSILRIQQVVRGDSAAYFCASSPQGAGETQYFGPGTRLLVL.

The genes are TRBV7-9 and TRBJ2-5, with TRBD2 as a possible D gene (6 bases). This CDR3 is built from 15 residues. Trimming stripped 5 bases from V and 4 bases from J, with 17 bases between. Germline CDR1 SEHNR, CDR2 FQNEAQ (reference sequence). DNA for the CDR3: TGTGCCAGCAGCCCCGGGGCCCTGGGGGGAGAGACCCAGTACTTC. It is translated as CASSPGALGGETQYF. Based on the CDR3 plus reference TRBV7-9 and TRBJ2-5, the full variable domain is DTGVSQNPRHKITKRGQNVTFRCDPISEHNRLYWYRQTLGQGPEFLTYFQNEAQLEKSRLLSDRFSAERPKGSFSTLEIQRTEQGDSAMYLCASSPGALGGETQYFGPGTRLLVL.

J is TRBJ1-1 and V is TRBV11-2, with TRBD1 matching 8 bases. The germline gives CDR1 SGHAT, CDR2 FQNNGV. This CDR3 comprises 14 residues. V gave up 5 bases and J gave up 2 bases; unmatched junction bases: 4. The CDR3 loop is CASSTGQGNTEAFF. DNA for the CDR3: TGTGCCAGCAGCACCGGACAGGGTAACACTGAAGCTTTCTTT.

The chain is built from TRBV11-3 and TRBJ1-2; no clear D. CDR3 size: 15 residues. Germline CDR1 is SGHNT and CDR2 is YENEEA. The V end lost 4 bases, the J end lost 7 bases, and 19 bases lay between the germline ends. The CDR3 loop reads CASSSREGSSLGYTF. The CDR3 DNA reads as TGTGCCAGCAGCTCCCGCGAGGGATCCTCGCTTGGCTACACCTTC.

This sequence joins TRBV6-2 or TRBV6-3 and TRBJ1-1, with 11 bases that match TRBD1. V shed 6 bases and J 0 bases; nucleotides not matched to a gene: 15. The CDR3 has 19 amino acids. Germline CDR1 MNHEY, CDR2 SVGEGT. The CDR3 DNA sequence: TGTGCCAGCAGCCTATTCGGGGTACGGACAGGGGGCCTGAACACTGAAGCTTTCTTT. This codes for CASSLFGVRTGGLNTEAFF.